Shown below are 10 T cell receptor beta chains from a single sample sequenced in a study of CD8 T cells in ankylosing spondylitis. TCRdb analysed the 5' RACE reads with MiXCR anew, one entry per CDR3 protein. The table records 40,000 to 55,000 distinct CDR3 sequences, approximately 7.4% of them present only once. What was sequenced was blood, either unsorted or a sorted T cell fraction (not recorded which). These receptors were obtained from a female donor with ankylosing spondylitis or in good health (not recorded which).

The V gene is TRBV3-1, the J gene TRBJ2-7; D remains ambiguous. The length of the CDR3 is 15 residues. Trimming removed 10 bases at V and 0 bases at J, with 19 bases between. The germline V gene has CDR1 LGHDT and CDR2 YNNKEL (reference sequence). The CDR3 nucleotides are TGTGCCACCTCCCCAGAGGAATTTAGCTCCTACGAGCAGTACTTC. It is translated as CATSPEEFSSYEQYF.

This clonotype has a count of ten or more. CDR3 in DNA: TGTGCCAGCAGTTACTCCTCCTCCACGACAGGGGTCAACTATGGCTACACCTTC. Encoded protein: CASSYSSSTTGVNYGYTF. The gene calls are TRBV6-5 and TRBJ1-2; 8 bases line up with TRBD1. The germline V gene has CDR1 MNHEY and CDR2 SVGAGI. Trimming took 0 bases from V and 2 from J; bases not matched to a gene: 11. The CDR3 extends over 18 amino acids.

This clonotype was counted ten times or more. The rearrangement uses TRBV28 and TRBJ1-2, with D possibly TRBD1 on 5 matching bases. V lost 1 base to trimming and J lost 2 bases, with 11 bases between them. The CDR3 extends over 15 amino acids. Germline V lookup: CDR1 MDHEN, CDR2 SYDVKM. CDR3 DNA: TGTGCCAGCAGTTTATTGGGCAGGGCCAACTATGGCTACACCTTC. It encodes CASSLLGRANYGYTF.

This clonotype was recorded many times. The chain carries TRBV29-1 and TRBJ1-1; D remains unclear. This CDR3 comprises 13 residues. Trimming removed 7 bases from V and 5 bases from J, with 17 bases in between. Germline values: CDR1 SQVTM, CDR2 ANQGSEA. This CDR3 reads CSDNTPGRTEAFF. The DNA of the CDR3 is TGCAGCGACAATACCCCAGGCCGGACTGAAGCTTTCTTT. The variable domain in full, completed from reference TRBV29-1 and TRBJ1-1, reads SAVISQKPSRDICQRGTSLTIQCQVDSQVTMMFWYRQQPGQSLTLIATANQGSEATYESGFVIDKFPISRPNLTFSTLTVSNMSPEDSSIYLCSDNTPGRTEAFFGQGTRLTVV.

This clonotype was counted between two and nine times. This sequence joins TRBV18 and TRBJ2-3, with D possibly being TRBD2 (6 bases). V was shortened by 0 bases and J by 6 bases, with 22 bases between the two germline ends. Germline CDR1 KGHSH, CDR2 LQKENI. The CDR3 is made up of 18 amino acids. CDR3 DNA sequence: TGTGCCAGCTCACCACCCGGCCTGGGGACTGGATGGTTTGATACGCAGTATTTT. Translation: CASSPPGLGTGWFDTQYF.

The sample holds a few counts of this clonotype. One end of the junction varies from germline; a read error may be responsible. The rearrangement joins TRBV5-5 to TRBJ2-3; no clear D. CDR3 length: 13 amino acids. Germline CDR1 reads SGHKS; CDR2 reads YYEKEE (reference sequence). CDR3 bases: TGTGCCAGCAGCTTTTCCAGCACGGATACGCAGTATTTT. Amino acids: CASSFSSTDTQYF. Using reference TRBV5-5 and TRBJ2-3 for the parts outside the CDR3, the full variable domain is DAGVTQSPTHLIKTRGQQVTLRCSPISGHKSVSWYQQVLGQGPQFIFQYYEKEERGRGNFPDRFSARQFPNYSSELNVNALLLGDSALYLCASSFSSTDTQYFGPGTRLTVL.

This clonotype was picked up many times. This sequence joins TRBV5-1 and TRBJ1-2; maybe TRBD1 (5 bases). From germline, CDR1 is SGHRS and CDR2 YFSETQ. The CDR3 contains 15 residues. The V and J ends lost 0 bases and 0 bases respectively, with 9 bases between them. The CDR3, as DNA: TGCGCCAGCAGCTTGGCGGGACCAGCTAACTATGGCTACACCTTC. This translates into CASSLAGPANYGYTF.

This clonotype has just a few counts. The V and J genes are TRBV7-9 and TRBJ2-3; D ambiguous. Trimming removed 1 base at V and 0 bases at J, with 11 bases between. This CDR3 region has 16 residues. Germline V lookup: CDR1 SEHNR, CDR2 FQNEAQ (reference sequence). This CDR3 is CASSLGFSSSTDTQYF. The DNA of the CDR3 is TGTGCCAGCAGCTTAGGGTTCAGCTCTAGCACAGATACGCAGTATTTT.

The V call is TRBV20-1, the J call TRBJ2-1; 9 positions match TRBD2. V lost 4 bases to trimming and J lost 8 bases; unmatched junction nucleotides: 6. The CDR3 totals 13 residues. Germline values: CDR1 DFQATT, CDR2 SNEGSKA (reference sequence). The CDR3: CSATRGGNHEQFF. CDR3 nucleotide sequence: TGCAGTGCTACGCGGGGGGGCAACCATGAGCAGTTCTTC.

With regard to this clonotype: A much larger clone lies one base from this, so it may be a read error. This chain uses TRBV27 with TRBJ2-1; D is uncertain. CDR1 and CDR2 (germline): MNHEY, SMNVEV (reference sequence). Trimming shortened V by 1 base and J by 7 bases, and 8 bases separated the two germline ends. The length of the CDR3 is 13 residues. CDR3 DNA: TGTGCCAGCAGTTTATTCGTGGCGAATGAGCAGTTCTTC. Encoded protein: CASSLFVANEQFF.